This T cell receptor beta chain was sequenced in a study of blood T cell repertoires in COVID-19 (dated by TCRdb to between 2020 and 2021). In terms of the full investigation: Collaborator samples came from the United States, Italy and Spain and covered acute and convalescent phases of COVID-19. The material from the prospective study consisted of cDNA or gDNA derived from T cells, B-cell-depleted T cells, or PBMCs. The dataset comprised deeply sampled blood TCRbeta repertoires from subjects exposed to, actively infected with, or recovered from COVID-19. The repertoires were released in a freely available public database intended as a resource for research on the immune response to SARS-CoV-2. The samples were drawn from two sources: the first 160 participants of the ongoing ImmuneRACE study, and 1,254 subjects contributed by 6 global collaborators. Sample metadata almost always included a de-identified subject ID, COVID-19 status, age in years and sex. Where HLA class I and class II types were available, the types were taken from metadata supplied by the sample provider, not from assay-based typing. Broad study findings and their caveats: The quantity of clinical and demographic metadata differed by source and by participant and was supplied without curation.

This clone has a handful of counts. Which antigen it targets is not known. Per-base quality was not reported, and no clone a single base away is much larger than it. The immunoSEQ Assay, a bias-controlled multiplex PCR, was used to amplify TCRbeta CDR3 regions from genomic DNA. On the study's bioinformatics: The number of nucleated cells in each sample was estimated from the amplification of reference gene primers within the assay. Sequence reads were collapsed and filtered to measure the absolute abundance of every unique TCRbeta CDR3 rearrangement. Productive Simpson clonality was computed per sample as the square root of Simpson's diversity index over productive rearrangements. The immuneACCESS repertoire file appears here via TCRdb, limited to in-frame rearrangements. These files lack a portion of the clones; in checked studies, under half of the deficit traces to unresolved V genes, and the cause of the others is not known. That table gives V, J and clone size, and the DNA gave D and trimming. Counted in this sample were 130,000 to 150,000 clones; more than 65% of them appeared once. 4.2% of the sample belongs to the ten largest clones.

Collaborating institutions collected whole blood in K2EDTA tubes following their own protocols. Collaborator samples were shipped for TCRbeta analysis as frozen whole blood, isolated PBMCs, or DNA extracted from either sample type. CDR1 and CDR2 are read off the germline V gene as MDHEN and SYDVKM. Trimming leaves V shorter by 7 bases and J shorter by 7 bases, with the junction holding 8 bases beyond the gene matches. From the cysteine up to the phenylalanine, the CDR3 has a length of 13 residues. Solely the CDR3 DNA is kept, with 39 bases framed from the first base. The source is a man aged 55 to 70 with acute or convalescent COVID-19. Specimen: peripheral blood. The chain links TRBV28 with TRBJ2-7; 9 bases in between match TRBD2. The sequence in DNA is TGTGCCAGCACCCTCGGGACTAGCTATGAGCAGTACTTC. Its protein is CASTLGTSYEQYF.